These T cell receptor beta chains were read from a single sample in a study of blood T cell repertoires in COVID-19. Profiled with immunoSEQ multiplex PCR; TCRdb holds only in-frame clones, not every one. The table shows fewer than 600,000 clones, with around nine tenths occurring only once. The sequenced sample consisted of PBMCs or T cells enriched from blood (not recorded which). These receptors all come from a woman in her thirties or forties who had recovered from COVID-19. Both conserved end residues are part of each CDR3. D genes are given only for firm matches. Clone size is not always given. Where it is, it says once, few, many or a class for expanded clones.

J gene	clone size	D gene	V gene	CDR3 protein	CDR3 DNA
TRBJ1-5	-	TRBD1	TRBV23-1	CASSQSWQGAPDQPQHF	TGCGCCAGCAGTCAATCGTGGCAGGGGGCCCCCGATCAGCCCCAGCATTTT
TRBJ2-7	-	TRBD2	TRBV5-6	CASSTGLAAYEQYF	TGTGCCAGCAGCACGGGACTAGCCGCCTACGAGCAGTACTTC
TRBJ2-1	-	TRBD2	TRBV15	CATSTGTSGHNEQFF	TGTGCCACCAGCACCGGGACTAGCGGACACAATGAGCAGTTCTTC
TRBJ1-5	few	TRBD1	TRBV5-1	CASSIGTDVNQPQHF	TGCGCCAGCAGCATCGGGACAGATGTTAATCAGCCCCAGCATTTT
TRBJ2-1	-	-	TRBV6-5	CASSYSKASANEQFF	TGTGCCAGCAGTTACTCGAAAGCTAGCGCGAATGAGCAGTTCTTC
TRBJ2-2	-	-	TRBV25-1	CASRKRNTGELFF	TGTGCCAGCAGGAAGAGGAACACCGGGGAGCTGTTTTTT
TRBJ2-1	-	-	TRBV6-2/TRBV6-3	CASSARRTNINEQFF	TGTGCCAGCAGTGCCCGCCGAACTAACATCAATGAGCAGTTCTTC
TRBJ2-1	-	TRBD2	TRBV9	CASSIGGLRYNEQFF	TGTGCCAGCTCGATCGGGGGGTTGAGGTACAATGAGCAGTTCTTC
TRBJ1-1	-	-	TRBV28	CASAPWWADSTEAFF	TGTGCCAGTGCCCCGTGGTGGGCGGACAGCACTGAAGCTTTCTTT
TRBJ1-1	-	-	TRBV9	CASSPGGAEAFF	TGTGCCAGCAGCCCGGGGGGTGCTGAAGCTTTCTTT
TRBJ2-1	-	-	TRBV5-4	CASSPTWNEQFF	TGTGCCAGCAGCCCGACATGGAATGAGCAGTTCTTC
TRBJ1-3	-	-	TRBV5-6	CASRDGLSSGNTIYF	TGTGCCAGCAGAGACGGACTTAGCTCTGGAAACACCATATATTTT
TRBJ2-7	-	TRBD2	TRBV30	CAWTLLGTSHEQYF	TGTGCCTGGACCCTCCTCGGGACTAGCCACGAGCAGTACTTC
TRBJ2-2	-	-	TRBV5-6	CASSLYPGELFF	TGTGCCAGCAGCTTGTATCCGGGGGAGCTGTTTTTT
TRBJ2-4	-	TRBD2	TRBV11-3	CASSLGGLDNIQYF	TGTGCCAGCAGCTTGGGGGGGTTGGATAACATTCAGTACTTC
TRBJ2-2	-	TRBD2	TRBV6-5	CASSYYTSGNAGELFF	TGTGCCAGCAGTTACTATACTAGCGGGAACGCCGGGGAGCTGTTTTTT
TRBJ2-1	-	-	TRBV5-6	CASSLGRNLYNEQFF	TGTGCCAGCAGCTTGGGGAGAAACCTCTACAATGAGCAGTTCTTC
TRBJ2-1	-	-	TRBV18	CASSPARRSGSYNEQFF	TGTGCCAGCTCACCGGCGAGACGGAGTGGGTCCTACAATGAGCAGTTCTTC
TRBJ2-3	-	TRBD2	TRBV5-1	CASSLTSTSGFVDTQYF	TGCGCCAGCAGCTTGACCAGTACTAGCGGCTTTGTGGATACGCAGTATTTT
TRBJ1-2	-	-	TRBV5-4	CASRPLPQGFGYTF	TGTGCCAGCAGGCCCCTTCCACAGGGTTTTGGCTACACCTTC
TRBJ2-7	-	-	TRBV5-1	CASSVNTVEGYEQYF	TGCGCCAGCAGCGTTAATACGGTGGAGGGCTACGAGCAGTACTTC
TRBJ2-3	-	-	TRBV10-3	CAISGSGLSTDTQYF	TGTGCCATCAGTGGGTCGGGACTTAGCACAGATACGCAGTATTTT
TRBJ2-7	-	TRBD2	TRBV6-1	CASSEPWTSGAQYF	TGTGCCAGCAGTGAACCTTGGACTAGCGGAGCGCAGTACTTC
TRBJ1-2	-	TRBD1	TRBV27	CASRSRDREDGYTF	TGTGCCAGCAGGTCCCGGGACAGGGAAGATGGCTACACCTTC
TRBJ2-7	-	-	TRBV21-1	CASRGQVSPLAGLSYEQYF	TGTGCCAGCCGCGGACAGGTTTCTCCTCTAGCGGGACTGTCCTACGAGCAGTACTTC
TRBJ1-2	-	-	TRBV15	CATTDDFSNYGYTF	TGTGCCACCACCGACGACTTCTCTAACTATGGCTACACCTTC
TRBJ2-7	-	-	TRBV5-1	CASSLEGGYEQYF	TGCGCCAGCAGCTTGGAAGGGGGCTACGAGCAGTACTTC
TRBJ1-2	-	-	TRBV12-3/TRBV12-4	CASSMGRNYGYTF	TGTGCCAGCAGTATGGGCAGGAACTATGGCTACACCTTC
TRBJ2-2	few	-	TRBV4-2	CASSQDPDSGELFF	TGTGCCAGCAGCCAAGATCCGGACAGCGGGGAGCTGTTTTTT
TRBJ1-1	-	TRBD1	TRBV27	CASRKTGGDRIEAFF	TGTGCCAGCCGGAAGACAGGGGGGGACCGTATTGAAGCTTTCTTT
TRBJ2-5	-	TRBD1	TRBV24-1	CATSDSKPAGGGLETQYF	TGTGCCACCAGTGACTCCAAACCCGCAGGGGGCGGTTTGGAGACCCAGTACTTC
TRBJ1-1	once	-	TRBV27	CASSFWRGEGTEAFF	TGTGCCAGCAGTTTTTGGAGGGGCGAAGGGACTGAAGCTTTCTTT
TRBJ1-3	once	TRBD1	TRBV11-3	CASSLDLNRGPGNTIYF	TGTGCCAGCAGCTTAGATCTCAACAGGGGGCCTGGAAACACCATATATTTT
TRBJ2-5	-	TRBD1	TRBV7-2	CASSSDRVRETQYF	TGTGCCAGCAGCTCAGACAGGGTAAGAGAGACCCAGTACTTC
TRBJ2-2	-	TRBD2	TRBV7-7	CASSPRTSGNSGELFF	TGTGCCAGCAGCCCACGGACTAGCGGGAACAGCGGGGAGCTGTTTTTT
TRBJ1-5	-	TRBD1	TRBV2	CASRSTGQQPQHF	TGTGCCAGCAGATCGACAGGGCAGCAGCCCCAGCATTTT
TRBJ2-7	-	TRBD2	TRBV29-1	CSVEVTSGSCEQYF	TGCAGCGTTGAAGTGACTAGCGGGAGCTGCGAGCAGTACTTC
TRBJ1-1	-	TRBD1	TRBV7-2	CASSGSGTAPTEAFF	TGTGCCAGCAGCGGATCCGGGACAGCCCCGACTGAAGCTTTCTTT
TRBJ2-5	once	-	TRBV29-1	CSVLGYRFGETQYF	TGCAGCGTTCTGGGCTACAGGTTTGGGGAGACCCAGTACTTC
TRBJ1-2	-	-	TRBV12-3/TRBV12-4	CASGQPTNYGYTF	TGTGCCAGCGGACAGCCAACTAACTATGGCTACACCTTC
TRBJ2-7	-	TRBD2	TRBV7-2	CASSSGLAVSYEQYF	TGTGCCAGCAGCTCGGGACTAGCGGTCTCCTACGAGCAGTACTTC
TRBJ2-7	-	TRBD2	TRBV11-3	CASSPGGLREQYF	TGTGCCAGCAGCCCGGGAGGCCTACGCGAGCAGTACTTC